Presented here are 27 T cell receptor beta chains from one specimen sequenced in a study of patients and donors after allogeneic stem cell transplantation. TCRdb re-called the RT-PCR reads through MiXCR, storing one row per CDR3 protein. The profile covers approximately 170,000 distinct CDR3 sequences, with 20% to 25% appearing a single time and 25% to 30% taken by the ten largest. Source material: blood, either unsorted or a sorted T cell fraction (not recorded which). Receptors were obtained from a human donor who was either an allogeneic HSCT recipient or a stem cell or donor lymphocyte infusion donor (not recorded which). It is not recorded whose cells these are; they may come from a transplant donor.

The chain combines TRBV20-1 with TRBJ2-3; D gene uncertain. The germline V gene encodes CDR1 DFQATT and CDR2 SNEGSKA (reference sequence). This CDR3 contains 11 residues. V was trimmed by 6 bases and J by 4 bases, leaving 8 bases between them. The CDR3 nucleotides are TGCAGTGCAATCTGGGCAGATACGCAGTATTTT. It specifies CSAIWADTQYF.

V and J are TRBV4-1 and TRBJ2-2; D is perhaps TRBD1 (5 bases). V lost 6 bases and J 6 bases, leaving 17 bases between the germline ends. This CDR3 is 15 amino acids long. Germline assignment: CDR1 MGHRA and CDR2 YSYEKL. CDR3 nucleotide sequence: TGCGCCAGCAGACTCAGGGTTGATGGGCCCGGGGAGCTGTTTTTT. Amino acid sequence: CASRLRVDGPGELFF.

This clonotype was seen only a few times. The chain joins TRBV6-5 to TRBJ1-2; the match to TRBD1 covers 10 bases. Germline CDR1 MNHEY, CDR2 SVGAGI. The CDR3 contains 14 residues. Trimming removed 7 bases from V and 8 bases from J; junction bases left unmatched: 10. The CDR3 spells CASTATGGLRGYTF. For the CDR3, the DNA is TGTGCCAGCACCGCGACAGGGGGCCTCCGAGGCTACACCTTC.

A few counts support this clonotype. The rearrangement joins TRBV12-3 or TRBV12-4 to TRBJ2-7; 8 nucleotides match TRBD1. The length of the CDR3 is 12 residues. The ends lost 11 bases at V and 2 bases at J; junction bases unmatched: 5. The CDR3, as DNA: TGTGCCGCCGGGACAGGTCCCTACGAGCAGTACTTC. This codes for CAAGTGPYEQYF.

This clonotype has just a few counts. This rearrangement joins TRBV20-1 to TRBJ1-1, with no clear D. The germline V and J ends were trimmed by 0 bases and 3 bases, with 14 bases remaining between them. Germline V CDR1 and CDR2: DFQATT, SNEGSKA (reference sequence). The CDR3 contains 15 residues. CDR3 DNA sequence: TGCAGTGCTAGAGATTATCGGGGAGTAGACACTGAAGCTTTCTTT. Translating gives CSARDYRGVDTEAFF.

The V call is TRBV20-1, the J call TRBJ2-7; the match to TRBD1 covers 10 bases. CDR1 and CDR2 from the germline V gene are DFQATT and SNEGSKA (reference sequence). This CDR3 is built from 12 residues. The trim removed 5 bases at V and 4 bases at J, leaving 2 bases unmatched. CDR3 region: CSAGDRGYEQYF. CDR3 nucleotides: TGCAGTGCTGGGGACAGGGGTTACGAGCAGTACTTC.

Only a few counts were recorded for this clonotype. The rearrangement joins TRBV3-1 to TRBJ2-7; TRBD2 matches 14 bases. CDR1 is LGHDT and CDR2 is YNNKEL in the germline V gene (reference sequence). CDR3 size: 16 residues. The V and J ends lost 1 base and 4 bases, in that order; junction bases with no gene match: 3. CDR3 loop: CASSQGTSGGWYEQYF. The CDR3 DNA sequence: TGTGCCAGCAGCCAAGGGACTAGCGGGGGGTGGTACGAGCAGTACTTC.

The chain combines TRBV7-3 with TRBJ2-1; 9 bases line up with TRBD1. Germline lookup yields CDR1 SGHTA and CDR2 FQGTGA. The V segment lost 5 bases and the J segment 4 bases; nucleotides outside the gene matches: 6. This CDR3 is 15 amino acids long. CDR3 in amino acids: CASSLQGAGYNEQFF. CDR3 DNA sequence: TGTGCCAGCAGCCTACAGGGGGCAGGGTACAATGAGCAGTTCTTC. Looking up the rest from reference TRBV7-3 and TRBJ2-1 gives the full variable domain: GAGVSQTPSNKVTEKGKYVELRCDPISGHTALYWYRQSLGQGPEFLIYFQGTGAADDSGLPNDRFFAVRPEGSVSTLKIQRTERGDSAVYLCASSLQGAGYNEQFFGPGTRLTVL.

The chain couples TRBV7-7 to TRBJ2-2; D may be TRBD2 (6 bases). Deletions cut 0 bases from V and 1 base from J, with 6 bases between. This CDR3 is 15 amino acids long. Germline-derived CDR1 and CDR2 are SSHAT and FNYEAQ (reference sequence). The CDR3 reads CASSLAGGNTGELFF. For the CDR3, the DNA is TGTGCCAGCAGCTTAGCGGGGGGGAACACCGGGGAGCTGTTTTTT.

This clonotype came up a few times. The chain carries TRBV29-1 and TRBJ2-1; D is perhaps TRBD1 or TRBD2 (5 bases each). CDR1 and CDR2 from the germline V gene are SQVTM and ANQGSEA. CDR3 length: 9 amino acids. V shed 7 bases and J shed 7 bases, with 5 bases lying between them. The CDR3 sequence: CSGGNEQFF. CDR3 nucleotides: TGCAGCGGGGGGAATGAGCAGTTCTTC.

This clonotype was recorded many times. The chain has TRBV12-3 or TRBV12-4 and TRBJ1-2; 10 bases align to TRBD1. The CDR3 spans 16 residues. V gave up 5 bases and J gave up 1 base; unmatched junction bases: 7. The CDR3 nucleotides read TGTGCCAGCAGTCCCCGGACAGGGGGTAATAACTATGGCTACACCTTC. It encodes CASSPRTGGNNYGYTF.

The chain is built from TRBV12-3 or TRBV12-4 and TRBJ2-1; the match to TRBD1 covers 9 bases. Trimming cost V 4 bases and J 7 bases; bases outside gene matches: 8. The length of the CDR3 is 15 residues. The CDR3 reads CASSSSGQGRNEQFF. CDR3 bases: TGTGCCAGCAGTTCCTCGGGACAGGGTAGGAATGAGCAGTTCTTC.

In nucleotides, the CDR3 is TGCAGCGTCCTATGGACAAGAGGCTATGGCTACACCTTC. This sequence encodes CSVLWTRGYGYTF. The chain couples TRBV29-1 to TRBJ1-2; D may be TRBD1 (5 bases). CDR1 SQVTM and CDR2 ANQGSEA come from the germline V gene. V gave up 6 bases and J gave up 4 bases, with 15 bases separating them. This CDR3 spans 13 amino acids.

The chain combines TRBV29-1 with TRBJ2-3; TRBD1 aligns across 8 bases. J was trimmed by 4 bases and V by 6 bases; bases with no gene match: 6. This CDR3 spans 13 amino acids. Germline CDR1 is SQVTM and CDR2 is ANQGSEA. The CDR3 here is CSVPDRAPDTQYF. DNA of the CDR3: TGCAGCGTCCCGGACAGGGCGCCAGATACGCAGTATTTT.

The V gene is TRBV20-1, the J gene TRBJ2-7; D unresolved. Between the trimmed V and J ends, which lost 1 base and 4 bases, there was a span of 8 bases. The CDR3 runs to 12 residues. Germline V gene data show CDR1 as DFQATT and CDR2 as SNEGSKA (reference sequence). CDR3 nucleotides: TGCAGTGCTAGAGGGGCCAATTACGAGCAGTACTTC. Translated, it gives CSARGANYEQYF.

This sequence joins TRBV5-1 and TRBJ2-3, with 9 bases identical to TRBD1. This CDR3 spans 17 amino acids. CDR1 and CDR2 (germline): SGHRS, YFSETQ. V lost 0 bases, J lost 4 bases, and 9 bases stayed unmatched. This chain's CDR3 is CASSLGDRVMVPDTQYF. The CDR3 DNA is TGCGCCAGCAGCTTGGGGGACAGGGTAATGGTACCAGATACGCAGTATTTT.

V and J are TRBV20-1 and TRBJ1-1, with D unresolved. V was trimmed by 0 bases and J by 7 bases, leaving 9 bases between them. Germline assignment: CDR1 DFQATT and CDR2 SNEGSKA (reference sequence). The CDR3 runs to 12 residues. CDR3 sequence (DNA): TGCAGTGCTAGAGATGGTTTTATTGAAGCTTTCTTT. Protein product: CSARDGFIEAFF.

Only a few counts were recorded for this clonotype. The CDR3 loop reads CASSFNSGSIYEQYF. CDR3 sequence (DNA): TGCGCCAGCAGCTTTAACAGCGGGAGTATCTACGAGCAGTACTTC. This chain uses TRBV5-1 with TRBJ2-7; 8 bases fit TRBD2. The V and J ends lost 2 bases and 3 bases, in that order; junction bases with no gene match: 7. Germline V gives CDR1 SGHRS, CDR2 YFSETQ. This CDR3 is built from 15 residues.

Ten or more counts support this clonotype. This chain joins TRBV29-1 and TRBJ1-2, with a weak D call TRBD1 (6 bases). The CDR3 is 14 residues long. CDR1 is SQVTM, CDR2 ANQGSEA, per germline. V lost 4 bases and J 4 bases, leaving 16 bases between the germline ends. CDR3 protein: CSVVGPEGGYGYTF. DNA for the CDR3: TGCAGCGTTGTTGGGCCCGAGGGGGGCTATGGCTACACCTTC.

About this clonotype: One end of the junction is discordant with germline, which a read error may explain. J is TRBJ1-4 and V is TRBV20-1; D is unclear. Germline CDR1 is DFQATT and CDR2 is SNEGSKA (reference sequence). The CDR3 has 9 amino acids. Here the CDR3 DNA reads TGCAGTGCTAGAGGAAAGGGCGGTTTT. Translated, it gives CSARGKGGF.

As regards this clonotype: Germline is not matched at one junction end, which may reflect a read error. J is TRBJ1-1 and V is TRBV18; no firm D call. This CDR3 contains 13 residues. Germline values: CDR1 KGHSH, CDR2 LQKENI. The CDR3 bases are TGTGCCAGCTCACCAGAGGCCAGACTCAGCGATTTTTTT. Translated: CASSPEARLSDFF.

The chain has TRBV7-9 and TRBJ2-1, with 8 bases fitting TRBD2. CDR3 size: 17 residues. Per the germline V gene, CDR1 is SEHNR and CDR2 is FQNEAQ (reference sequence). V trimming: 2 bases; J trimming: 7 bases; junction bases outside the gene matches: 13. CDR3 sequence (DNA): TGTGCCAGCAGCTTAATTGTTGAAGCGGGAGCCCGGAATGAGCAGTTCTTC. Its protein is CASSLIVEAGARNEQFF.

This clonotype was counted only a few times. V is TRBV2 and J is TRBJ1-2; a weak D match, TRBD1 (6 bases). The germline V gene has CDR1 SNHLY and CDR2 FYNNEI. The CDR3 is made up of 13 amino acids. The ends were cut back, 5 bases at V and 2 bases at J, with 9 bases in the middle. CDR3 sequence (DNA): TGTGCCAGCAGTCCGACAGGCAACTATGGCTACACCTTC. Protein: CASSPTGNYGYTF.

This clonotype was seen ten or more times. The chain employs TRBV4-3 and TRBJ1-1, with D tentatively TRBD1 (5 bases). CDR1 LGHNA and CDR2 YSLEER come from the germline V gene. Trimming pared 5 bases from V and 3 bases from J, leaving 13 bases between. The CDR3 extends over 14 amino acids. The CDR3, as DNA: TGCGCCAGCAGCAGACCAGGGTGTTACACTGAAGCTTTCTTT. It is translated as CASSRPGCYTEAFF.

This clonotype has only a few counts. The chain combines TRBV7-2 with TRBJ1-2; D is possibly TRBD1 (5 bases). V gave up 3 bases and J gave up 8 bases, with 19 bases separating them. Germline V lookup: CDR1 SGHTA, CDR2 FQGNSA. The length of the CDR3 is 15 residues. CDR3 sequence: CASSFRDSFTQGYTF. DNA for the CDR3: TGTGCCAGCAGCTTCCGGGACTCTTTCACACAGGGCTACACCTTC.

The gene calls are TRBV12-3 or TRBV12-4 and TRBJ1-1, with D uncertain. Trimming stripped 8 bases from V and 7 bases from J, with 11 bases between. CDR3 length equals 11 residues. This chain's CDR3 is CASQRVGEAFF. The DNA of the CDR3 is TGTGCCAGCCAAAGGGTCGGTGAAGCTTTCTTT.

J is TRBJ2-2 and V is TRBV6-5; D is possibly TRBD2 (5 bases). Trimming left V 6 bases short and J 10 bases short, with 15 bases between. Looked up from germline, CDR1 is MNHEY and CDR2 is SVGAGI. This CDR3 has 13 residues. CDR3 in amino acids: CASRTDSFEELFF. In DNA form, the CDR3 reads TGTGCCAGCAGGACGGACTCGTTCGAGGAGCTGTTTTTT.